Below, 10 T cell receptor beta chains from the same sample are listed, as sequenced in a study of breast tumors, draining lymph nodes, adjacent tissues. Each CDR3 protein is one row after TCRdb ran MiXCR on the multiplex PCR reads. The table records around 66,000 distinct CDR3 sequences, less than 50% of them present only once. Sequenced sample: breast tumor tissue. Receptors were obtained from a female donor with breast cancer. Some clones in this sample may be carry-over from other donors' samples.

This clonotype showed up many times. Here the CDR3 DNA reads TGTGCCAGCAGTGACAAGAGGTTTAGACTGAAGGATGAAAAACTGTTTTTT. Protein product: CASSDKRFRLKDEKLFF. This chain uses TRBV6-5 with TRBJ1-4, with no clear D. In germline, CDR1 is MNHEY, CDR2 SVGAGI. This CDR3 is built from 17 residues. The ends were cut back, 5 bases at V and 6 bases at J, with 22 bases in the middle.

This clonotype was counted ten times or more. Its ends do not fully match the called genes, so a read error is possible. The CDR3 nucleotides read TGCAGTGTTTCACAGGGCTACAAGCAGTACTTC. Its protein product is CSVSQGYKQYF. The chain combines TRBV20-1 with TRBJ2-7; possible D gene TRBD1, 6 bases. CDR1 and CDR2 (germline): DFQATT, SNEGSKA (reference sequence). The CDR3 runs 11 residues.

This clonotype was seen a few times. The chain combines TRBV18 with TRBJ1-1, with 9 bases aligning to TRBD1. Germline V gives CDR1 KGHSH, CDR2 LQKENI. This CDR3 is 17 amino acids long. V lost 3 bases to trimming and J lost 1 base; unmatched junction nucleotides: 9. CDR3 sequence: CASSPGPGQGTNTEAFF. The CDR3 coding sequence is TGTGCCAGCTCACCGGGACCGGGACAGGGAACGAACACTGAAGCTTTCTTT. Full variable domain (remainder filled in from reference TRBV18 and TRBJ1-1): NAGVMQNPRHLVRRRGQEARLRCSPMKGHSHVYWYRQLPEEGLKFMVYLQKENIIDESGMPKERFSAEFPKEGPSILRIQQVVRGDSAAYFCASSPGPGQGTNTEAFFGQGTRLTVV.

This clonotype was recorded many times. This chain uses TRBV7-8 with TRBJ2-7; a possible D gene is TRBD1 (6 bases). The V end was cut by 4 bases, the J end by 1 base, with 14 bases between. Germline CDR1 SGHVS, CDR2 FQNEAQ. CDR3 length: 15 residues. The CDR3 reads CASSSAQGPSYEQYF. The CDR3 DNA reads TGTGCCAGCAGCTCCGCACAGGGCCCTTCCTACGAGCAGTACTTC.

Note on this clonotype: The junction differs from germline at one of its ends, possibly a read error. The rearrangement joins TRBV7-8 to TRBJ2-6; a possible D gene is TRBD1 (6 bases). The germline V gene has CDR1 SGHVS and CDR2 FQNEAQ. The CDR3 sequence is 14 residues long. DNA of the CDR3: TGTGCCAGCAGCACCCCCAGGGGCCTGAACACTGAAGCTTTC. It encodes CASSTPRGLNTEAF.

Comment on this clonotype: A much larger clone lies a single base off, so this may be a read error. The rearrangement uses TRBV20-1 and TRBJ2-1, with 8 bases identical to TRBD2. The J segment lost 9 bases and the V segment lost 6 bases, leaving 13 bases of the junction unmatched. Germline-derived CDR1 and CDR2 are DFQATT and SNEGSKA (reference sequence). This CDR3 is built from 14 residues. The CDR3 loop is CSASDGRASTEQFF. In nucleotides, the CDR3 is TGCAGTGCCAGCGACGGGAGGGCCTCCACTGAGCAGTTCTTC.

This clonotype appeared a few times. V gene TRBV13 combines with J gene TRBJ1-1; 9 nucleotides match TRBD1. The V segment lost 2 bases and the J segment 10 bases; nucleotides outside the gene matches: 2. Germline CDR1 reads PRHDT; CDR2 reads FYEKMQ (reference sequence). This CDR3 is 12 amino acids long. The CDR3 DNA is TGTGCCAGCAGCTTATGGGGACAGGGAGCTTTCTTT. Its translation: CASSLWGQGAFF.

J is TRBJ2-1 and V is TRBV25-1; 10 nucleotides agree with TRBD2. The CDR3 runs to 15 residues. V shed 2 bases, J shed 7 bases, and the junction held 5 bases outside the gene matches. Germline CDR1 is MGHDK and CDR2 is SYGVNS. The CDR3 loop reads CASSESLAGVNEQFF. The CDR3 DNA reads TGTGCCAGCAGTGAAAGCCTAGCGGGGGTGAATGAGCAGTTCTTC. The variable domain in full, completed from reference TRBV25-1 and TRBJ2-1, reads EADIYQTPRYLVIGTGKKITLECSQTMGHDKMYWYQQDPGMELHLIHYSYGVNSTEKGDLSSESTVSRIRTEHFPLTLESARPSHTSQYLCASSESLAGVNEQFFGPGTRLTVL.

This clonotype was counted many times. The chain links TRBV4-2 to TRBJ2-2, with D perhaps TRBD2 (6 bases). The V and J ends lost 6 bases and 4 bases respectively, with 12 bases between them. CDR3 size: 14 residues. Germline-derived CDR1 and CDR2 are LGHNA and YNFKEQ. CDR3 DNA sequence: TGTGCCAGCAGAGAGGGACTTGCCACCGGGGAGCTGTTTTTT. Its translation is CASREGLATGELFF.

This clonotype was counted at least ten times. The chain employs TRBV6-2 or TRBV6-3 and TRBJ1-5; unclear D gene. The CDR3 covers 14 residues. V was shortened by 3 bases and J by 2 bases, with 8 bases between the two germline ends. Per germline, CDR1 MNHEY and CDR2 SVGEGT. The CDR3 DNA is TGTGCCAGCAGTTATCACAGTGGCAATCAGCCCCAGCATTTT. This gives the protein CASSYHSGNQPQHF.